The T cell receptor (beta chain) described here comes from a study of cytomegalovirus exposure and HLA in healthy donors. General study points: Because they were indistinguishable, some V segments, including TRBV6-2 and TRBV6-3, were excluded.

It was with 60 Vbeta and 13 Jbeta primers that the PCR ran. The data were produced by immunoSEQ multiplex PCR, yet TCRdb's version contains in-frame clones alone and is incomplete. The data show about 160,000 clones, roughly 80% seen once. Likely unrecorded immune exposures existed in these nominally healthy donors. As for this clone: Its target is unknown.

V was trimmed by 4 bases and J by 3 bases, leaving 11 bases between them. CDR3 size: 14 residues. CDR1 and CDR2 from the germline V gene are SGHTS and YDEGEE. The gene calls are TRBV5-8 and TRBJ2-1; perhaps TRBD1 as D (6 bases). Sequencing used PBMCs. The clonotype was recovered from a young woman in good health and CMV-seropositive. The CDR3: CASSGPGHYNEQFF. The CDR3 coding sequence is TGTGCCAGCAGCGGGCCGGGACACTACAATGAGCAGTTCTTC.